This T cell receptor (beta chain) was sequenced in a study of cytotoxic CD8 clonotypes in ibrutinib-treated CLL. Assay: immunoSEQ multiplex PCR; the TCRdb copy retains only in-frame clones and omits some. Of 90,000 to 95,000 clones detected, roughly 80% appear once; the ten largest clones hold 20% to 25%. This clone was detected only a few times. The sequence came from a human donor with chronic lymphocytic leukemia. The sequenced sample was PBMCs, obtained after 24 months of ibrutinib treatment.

The CDR3 sequence: CAWTGSGNTIYF. CDR3 DNA: TGTGCCTGGACAGGGTCCGGAAACACCATATATTTT. The rearrangement uses TRBV30 and TRBJ1-3; D is perhaps TRBD1 (5 bases). The CDR3 covers 12 residues. V was trimmed by 4 bases and J by 4 bases, leaving 8 bases between them. Germline V gene lookup returns CDR1 GTSNPN and CDR2 SVGIG (reference sequence).